Below are 17 T cell receptor beta chains sequenced from a single sample in a study of OX40 agonist ivuxolimab in advanced cancers. Some clones are missing from TCRdb's copy, which holds only in-frame ones; the method was immunoSEQ multiplex PCR. The sample includes over 60,000 clones, 75% to 90% of them seen just once. The sample in question was CD4+ or CD8+ T cells sorted from blood, obtained in a trial of the OX40 agonist ivuxolimab. The receptors originated from an adult with an advanced solid tumor such as melanoma, head and neck, liver or kidney cancer.

The rearrangement links TRBV5-1 to TRBJ2-7; 9 bases map to TRBD2. CDR3 length: 15 residues. The germline V gene has CDR1 SGHRS and CDR2 YFSETQ. The V gene end was trimmed by 0 bases and the J gene end by 4 bases; junction bases not matched to a gene: 5. In DNA form, the CDR3 reads TGCGCCAGCAGCTTGGGGATAGCGGGAGTGTACGAGCAGTACTTC. Amino acids: CASSLGIAGVYEQYF.

This clone turned up a few times. The chain combines TRBV19 with TRBJ1-1; no definite D call. The CDR3 is 13 amino acids. With 5 bases removed from V and 0 bases from J, the gap between germline ends came to 7 bases. Per the germline V gene, CDR1 is LNHDA and CDR2 is SQIVND (reference sequence). In DNA, the CDR3 is TGTGCCAGTAGTGACCGATTGAACACTGAAGCTTTCTTT. Protein sequence: CASSDRLNTEAFF.

V and J are TRBV18 and TRBJ2-7; 7 nucleotides line up with TRBD2. The CDR3 has 15 residues. Germline lookup yields CDR1 KGHSH and CDR2 LQKENI. V dropped 3 bases and J dropped 0; count of bases not matched to a gene: 5. The CDR3: CASSPSLAVSYEQYF. CDR3 nucleotide sequence: TGTGCCAGCTCACCTTCCCTAGCGGTCTCCTACGAGCAGTACTTC.

The V call is TRBV16, the J call TRBJ2-3; a possible D gene is TRBD2 (6 bases). Germline V gives CDR1 KGHSY, CDR2 FQNENV. The CDR3 length is 15 residues. The V and J ends lost 1 base and 5 bases respectively, with 13 bases between them. This CDR3 reads CASSQFSQGGDTQYF. For the CDR3, the DNA is TGTGCCAGCAGCCAATTCTCCCAGGGAGGAGATACGCAGTATTTT.

The genes are TRBV18 and TRBJ2-3; D unresolved. CDR1 is KGHSH and CDR2 is LQKENI in the germline V gene. This CDR3 spans 12 amino acids. The V and J ends lost 4 bases and 4 bases respectively, with 6 bases between them. The CDR3 loop reads CASSRVADTQYF. CDR3 nucleotides: TGTGCCAGCTCACGGGTTGCAGATACGCAGTATTTT.

The chain uses TRBV6-5 and TRBJ2-2, with a tentative D call TRBD1 (6 bases). Germline CDR1 reads MNHEY; CDR2 reads SVGAGI. With 4 bases removed from V and 5 bases from J, the gap between germline ends came to 14 bases. CDR3 length: 15 residues. The CDR3 nucleotides read TGTGCCAGCAGTTTCACAGGGTTGGGAACCGGGGAGCTGTTTTTT. Amino acid sequence: CASSFTGLGTGELFF.

The chain combines TRBV4-2 with TRBJ2-7, with D uncertain. CDR3 length equals 14 residues. Looked up from germline, CDR1 is LGHNA and CDR2 is YNFKEQ. V was shortened by 1 base and J by 3 bases, with 10 bases between the two germline ends. The DNA of the CDR3 is TGTGCCAGCAGCCAAGTAATCCGGAACTACGAGCAGTACTTC. Amino acid sequence: CASSQVIRNYEQYF.

In this sample, this clone turned up a few times. The J gene is TRBJ1-2, the V gene TRBV7-9; D remains unclear. This CDR3 comprises 12 residues. The germline V gene has CDR1 SEHNR and CDR2 FQNEAQ (reference sequence). Trimming pared 4 bases from V and 4 bases from J, leaving 7 bases between. CDR3 protein: CASSWDSYGYTF. The CDR3 nucleotides are TGTGCCAGCAGCTGGGATTCCTATGGCTACACCTTC.

The CDR3 DNA reads TGTGCCAGCAGTCCGGGACTAGCGGTCTACAATGAGCAGTTCTTC. Protein product: CASSPGLAVYNEQFF. The chain is built from TRBV6-1 and TRBJ2-1; 11 nucleotides align to TRBD2. The CDR3 length is 15 residues. Germline V gene sequence: CDR1 MNHNS, CDR2 SASEGT. Trimming removed 5 bases from V and 3 bases from J; junction bases left unmatched: 3.

The rearrangement joins TRBV5-1 to TRBJ2-5; D call uncertain. CDR1 and CDR2 (germline): SGHRS, YFSETQ. This CDR3 has 14 residues. Trimming shortened V by 5 bases and J by 1 base, and 12 bases separated the two germline ends. The CDR3 bases are TGCGCCAGCAGTCAAGTTGCGCTCCAAGAGACCCAGTACTTC. Translating gives CASSQVALQETQYF.

J is TRBJ2-7 and V is TRBV7-2, with D possibly matching TRBD2 (5 bases). Germline CDR1 is SGHTA and CDR2 is FQGNSA. With 1 base removed from V and 0 bases from J, the gap between germline ends came to 7 bases. The CDR3 loop spans 14 amino acids. The DNA for the CDR3 is TGTGCCAGCAGCTTAGTAGAGGGCTCCTACGAGCAGTACTTC. Amino acids: CASSLVEGSYEQYF. Supplemented by reference TRBV7-2 and TRBJ2-7, the full variable domain reads GAGVSQSPSNKVTEKGKDVELRCDPISGHTALYWYRQSLGQGLEFLIYFQGNSAPDKSGLPSDRFSAERTGGSVSTLTIQRTQQEDSAVYLCASSLVEGSYEQYFGPGTRLTVT.

This chain connects TRBV5-1 to TRBJ2-1, with D perhaps TRBD1 or TRBD2 (5 bases each). The CDR3 loop spans 14 amino acids. Per the germline V gene, CDR1 is SGHRS and CDR2 is YFSETQ. With 4 bases removed from V and 0 bases from J, the gap between germline ends came to 8 bases. CDR3 amino acids: CASSGDHSYNEQFF. The CDR3 region has the DNA TGCGCCAGCAGCGGGGACCACTCCTACAATGAGCAGTTCTTC. Filled out from reference TRBV5-1 and TRBJ2-1, the complete variable domain reads KAGVTQTPRYLIKTRGQQVTLSCSPISGHRSVSWYQQTPGQGLQFLFEYFSETQRNKGNFPGRFSGRQFSNSRSEMNVSTLELGDSALYLCASSGDHSYNEQFFGPGTRLTVL.

The rearrangement links TRBV19 to TRBJ2-2, with D perhaps matching TRBD2 (5 bases). CDR1 is LNHDA, CDR2 SQIVND, per germline (reference sequence). The CDR3 is 14 residues long. Trimming took 5 bases from V and 8 from J, leaving 15 bases between them. The CDR3: CASSQPGSGGELFF. The CDR3 DNA sequence: TGTGCCAGTAGTCAGCCCGGTTCGGGAGGGGAGCTGTTTTTT.

This clone has more than one count but fewer than ten. The junction differs from germline at one of its ends, possibly a read error. This chain joins TRBV5-4 and TRBJ2-6, with 7 bases fitting TRBD2. The CDR3 length is 13 residues. Germline V gives CDR1 SGHNT, CDR2 YYREEE (reference sequence). CDR3 in amino acids: CGVGGNGANVLTF. The CDR3 DNA sequence: TGCGGTGTGGGGGGGAACGGGGCCAACGTCCTGACTTTC.

This clone was counted between two and nine times. This chain links TRBV30 with TRBJ1-1, with D perhaps TRBD1 (6 bases). Trimming shortened V by 3 bases and J by 10 bases, and 12 bases separated the two germline ends. CDR3 size: 11 residues. CDR1 GTSNPN and CDR2 SVGIG come from the germline V gene (reference sequence). CDR3 DNA sequence: TGTGCCTGGAGCCCCATAGGGGGAGCTTTCTTT. Protein product: CAWSPIGGAFF. Full variable domain (remainder filled in from reference TRBV30 and TRBJ1-1): SQTIHQWPATLVQPVGSPLSLECTVEGTSNPNLYWYRQAAGRGLQLLFYSVGIGQISSEVPQNLSASRPQDRQFILSSKKLLLSDSGFYLCAWSPIGGAFFGQGTRLTVV.

The rearrangement uses TRBV6-1 and TRBJ2-1, with D perhaps TRBD2 (6 bases). This CDR3 has 12 amino acids. The germline V gene encodes CDR1 MNHNS and CDR2 SASEGT. V was trimmed by 5 bases and J by 6 bases, leaving 8 bases between them. Written as DNA, the CDR3 is TGTGCCAGCAGTCGGGACTTCAATGAGCAGTTCTTC. Translating it yields CASSRDFNEQFF.

CDR3: CASSQDGPKYTIYF. CDR3 DNA: TGCGCCAGCAGCCAAGATGGTCCGAAATACACCATATATTTT. The V gene is TRBV4-1, the J gene TRBJ1-3; D gene unclear. The CDR3 runs to 14 residues. Trimming pared 0 bases from V and 8 bases from J, leaving 11 bases between. Per germline, CDR1 MGHRA and CDR2 YSYEKL.